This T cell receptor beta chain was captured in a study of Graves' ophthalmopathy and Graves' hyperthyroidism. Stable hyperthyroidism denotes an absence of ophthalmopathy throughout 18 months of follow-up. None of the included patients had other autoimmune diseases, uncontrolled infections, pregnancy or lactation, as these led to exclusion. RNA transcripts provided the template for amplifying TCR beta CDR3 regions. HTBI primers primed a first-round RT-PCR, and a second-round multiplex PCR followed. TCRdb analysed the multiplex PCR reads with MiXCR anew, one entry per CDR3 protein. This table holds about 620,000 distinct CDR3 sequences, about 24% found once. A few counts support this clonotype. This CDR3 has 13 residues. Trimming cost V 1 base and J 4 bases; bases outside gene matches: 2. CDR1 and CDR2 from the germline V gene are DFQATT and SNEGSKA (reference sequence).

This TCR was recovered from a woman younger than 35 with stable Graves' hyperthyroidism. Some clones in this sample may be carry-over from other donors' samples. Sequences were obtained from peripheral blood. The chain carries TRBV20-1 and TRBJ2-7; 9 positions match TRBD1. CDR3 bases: TGCAGTGCTAGAGGGACAGGGGATTACGAGCAGTACTTC. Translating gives CSARGTGDYEQYF.